The text below deals with one T cell receptor (beta chain). 60 Vbeta and 13 Jbeta primers were used in PCR. Sequencing was performed with immunoSEQ multiplex PCR; in TCRdb, only in-frame clones are kept and a portion is missing. The data contain fewer than 200,000 clones, roughly 87% of them seen just once; the ten biggest clones take up about 0.5%. These data originate in a study of cytomegalovirus exposure and HLA in healthy donors. Looked up from germline, CDR1 is SGHNT and CDR2 is YYREEE (reference sequence). V was trimmed by 3 bases and J by 6 bases, leaving 12 bases between them. The CDR3 is 14 residues long.

The V call is TRBV5-4, the J call TRBJ1-4; possible D gene TRBD1, 6 bases. Sequences were obtained from PBMCs. The sequence was obtained from a woman between 45 and 65 years old in good health and CMV-seronegative. CDR3 sequence: CASSSQGRDEKLFF. In DNA form, the CDR3 reads TGTGCCAGCAGCTCGCAGGGGAGGGATGAAAAACTGTTTTTT.